This paragraph reports one TCR beta chain. The sample holds one count of this clone. Its specific antigen is unknown. There are no base qualities to consult, and no much larger clone falls within one base. The donors were healthy, HIV-negative adults with no recently reported acute infections or vaccinations. All donors were Caucasian adults living in Nashville, Tennessee, USA. CD4+ T cells were enriched through magnetic negative selection, after which naive cells were positively selected on CD45RA and the remaining negative fraction served as the memory subset. After blood collection by leukapheresis, PBMCs were isolated using Ficoll-Histopaque density gradient centrifugation and then cryopreserved in the vapor phase of liquid nitrogen. Analytical flow cytometry was used to check the purity and quantity of each magnetically sorted T cell population. Genomic DNA was isolated from each sorted fraction and quantified by UV absorbance on a Nanodrop 2000c.

The data belong to a study of shared clonotypes between healthy human individuals (dated by TCRdb to the early 2020s). Study-wide context: Three men and two women, aged 18 to 49 years, made up the cohort. To estimate repertoire size and how much clonotypes are shared between individuals, the study performed deep sequencing of blood TCR repertoires from five healthy adults. For each donor, CD4 naive and CD4 memory were each given three plates, CD8 naive was given two plates, and CD8 memory was given one plate. Leukapheresis yielded between about 0.94 and 9.5 billion PBMCs per donor. To increase sequencing depth and limit assay-specific biases, different laboratories used diverse techniques to prepare libraries and sequence TCR repertoires. What the study reported, not specific to this receptor: Estimated clonotype richness was generally larger for naive than for memory subsets. Incomplete sequencing was indicated by rarefaction of sorted-subset datasets, despite the large sequencing depth. Across four donors, around 5% of naive CD4, 3% to 3.5% of naive CD8, approximately 2.5% of memory CD4, and over 0.35% of memory CD8 clonotypes were shared. Sampling was restricted to blood, and TCR repertoires in tissues likely differ from the TCR repertoires found in blood. Pairwise subsampling indicated that sequencing depth was expected to affect the degree of clonotype sharing among donors. Higher generation probabilities were observed for clonotypes shared by all four sorted-subset donors than for non-shared clonotypes. Because the study included only a small number of donors, the genetic and exposure-history diversity represented was limited.

Using the deep immunoSEQ assay, multiplex PCR amplified TCR CDR3 regions from genomic DNA. For each cell subset, the extracted genomic DNA was distributed evenly across all wells of several immunoSEQ 96-well plates, and each plate served as one replicate. For sorted subsets, approximately 200 ng of genomic DNA, equivalent to around 31,000 T cell genomes, went into each replicate PCR. Purified libraries were measured with a Qubit 3.0 fluorometer, size-checked on a Bioanalyzer 2100, and measured again with the KAPA Library Quantification kit. Every immunoSEQ 96-well plate was sequenced on a dedicated single-read 150-cycle Illumina NextSeq 550 flow cell. Under the source paper's analysis protocol: Because the immunoSEQ output held only junctional sequences and lacked quality scores, the filtering could not match the filtering applied to full-length reads. Sequences were annotated with PyIR, a Python wrapper for IgBLAST v1.9, using IMGT germline references to assign V/J genes and CDR3. Reads were removed for weak V/J assignments (E-value above 1e-6), missing CDR3, stop codons, out-of-frame junctions, or ambiguous translated residues. V3J clonotypes were defined by identical inferred V gene, J gene, and CDR3 amino acid sequence. The percentage overlap between two repertoires was calculated by dividing the number of shared unique clonotypes by the size of the smaller repertoire. Richness of each repertoire was evaluated using RTK rarefaction, the Chao1 estimator, and Recon v2.1 estimates of unobserved clonotypes. For all TCRbeta clonotypes obtained by the gDNA method from a few donors, generation probabilities were computed with OLGA. TCRdb limited this immuneACCESS table to in-frame rearrangements with V and J called. A share of clones is missing; checked studies link under half to unresolved V genes, and the rest is unexplained. That table is the source of V, J and clone size, and D and trimming were worked out from the DNA. This sample holds around 2.5 million clones; over 85% were observed only once. More than 0.35% of the sample goes to the ten largest clones.

There are 14 amino acids in the CDR3, from cysteine to phenylalanine inclusive. Just CDR3 DNA is preserved here, 42 bases in frame from base 1. Reading the germline V gene (reference sequence) gives CDR1 SGHNT and CDR2 YYREEE. After removal of 4 bases from V and 3 bases from J, the junction retains 6 bases not matched to a gene. This TCR derives from a man aged 18 to 30 in good health. Some clones in this sample may be carry-over from other donors' samples. The sequenced sample was naive CD4+ T cells from PBMCs. Reading the label with the study, this specimen's cell subset or site is: CD45RA+ positively selected. This chain joins TRBV5-4 to TRBJ1-1, with 7 junctional bases fitting TRBD1. The sequence in DNA is TGTGCCAGCAGCGAGGGACAGCTCGACACTGAAGCTTTCTTT. This is translated as CASSEGQLDTEAFF.